This is a list of T cell receptor beta chains from one sample in a study of T-cell reconstitution after alpha-beta-depleted transplantation in children. One entry per CDR3 protein results from TCRdb running MiXCR on the PCR reads. The sample shows approximately 520,000 distinct CDR3 sequences, over 9.5% of them seen only once. Material: PBMCs, mostly from graft donor cells, obtained 180 days after TCRalphabeta/CD19-depleted stem cell transplant. The receptors derive from a female patient aged 2-9 years who had a stem cell transplant for aplastic anemia, so the T cells may come from the graft donor. The CDR3 runs from the conserved cysteine through the conserved F or W. D genes are given only for firm matches. Clone size is not always given. Where it is, it says once, few, many or a class for expanded clones.

clone size: NA; D gene: NA; V gene: TRBV5-1; J gene: TRBJ1-1; CDR3 protein: CASSLDGGTEAFF; CDR3 DNA: TGCGCCAGCAGCTTGGATGGAGGCACTGAAGCTTTCTTT
clone size: NA; D gene: NA; V gene: TRBV29-1; J gene: TRBJ2-5; CDR3 protein: CSGAPRGFETQYF; CDR3 DNA: TGCAGCGGAGCCCCCCGGGGCTTTGAGACCCAGTACTTC
clone size: few; D gene: NA; V gene: TRBV28; J gene: TRBJ1-5; CDR3 protein: CASSLFLGAGRGQPQHF; CDR3 DNA: TGTGCCAGCAGTTTATTCCTGGGAGCGGGTCGGGGTCAGCCCCAGCATTTT
clone size: NA; D gene: NA; V gene: TRBV2; J gene: TRBJ2-5; CDR3 protein: CASSEAGYDVETQYF; CDR3 DNA: TGTGCCAGCAGTGAAGCCGGGTATGATGTGGAGACCCAGTACTTC
clone size: few; D gene: TRBD2; V gene: TRBV20-1; J gene: TRBJ2-1; CDR3 protein: CSASPLAGAYNEQFF; CDR3 DNA: TGCAGTGCTAGTCCCCTAGCGGGAGCCTACAATGAGCAGTTCTTC
clone size: NA; D gene: TRBD2; V gene: TRBV18; J gene: TRBJ2-3; CDR3 protein: CASSHIQREIPDTQYF; CDR3 DNA: TGTGCCAGCTCACATATCCAGCGGGAGATCCCAGATACGCAGTATTTT
clone size: NA; D gene: NA; V gene: TRBV5-5; J gene: TRBJ2-2; CDR3 protein: CASSTLPPKASNTGELFF; CDR3 DNA: TGTGCCAGCAGCACCCTCCCCCCCAAAGCCTCGAACACCGGGGAGCTGTTTTTT
clone size: few; D gene: NA; V gene: TRBV5-1; J gene: TRBJ2-1; CDR3 protein: CASSPLVGSSYNEQFF; CDR3 DNA: TGCGCCAGCAGCCCCCTGGTCGGGAGCTCCTACAATGAGCAGTTCTTC
clone size: NA; D gene: TRBD2; V gene: TRBV5-1; J gene: TRBJ2-1; CDR3 protein: CASSSIAGGAYNEQFF; CDR3 DNA: TGCGCCAGCAGCTCGATAGCGGGGGGGGCCTACAATGAGCAGTTCTTC
clone size: NA; D gene: NA; V gene: TRBV9; J gene: TRBJ1-1; CDR3 protein: CASSVQASVNTEAFF; CDR3 DNA: TGTGCCAGCAGCGTCCAGGCCTCCGTGAACACTGAAGCTTTCTTT
clone size: many; D gene: NA; V gene: TRBV29-1; J gene: TRBJ2-5; CDR3 protein: CSVEGPMDRWTQYF; CDR3 DNA: TGCAGCGTTGAAGGGCCCATGGACCGGTGGACCCAGTACTTC
clone size: few; D gene: NA; V gene: TRBV19; J gene: TRBJ1-2; CDR3 protein: CASSIGQFLYGYTF; CDR3 DNA: TGTGCCAGTAGTATCGGACAGTTCCTCTATGGCTACACCTTC
clone size: many; D gene: NA; V gene: TRBV20-1; J gene: TRBJ1-1; CDR3 protein: CSARTLNTEAFF; CDR3 DNA: TGCAGTGCTAGGACCCTGAACACTGAAGCTTTCTTT
clone size: few; D gene: NA; V gene: TRBV27; J gene: TRBJ2-3; CDR3 protein: CASSLGGYVRTDTQYF; CDR3 DNA: TGTGCCAGCAGTTTAGGGGGTTATGTCCGCACAGATACGCAGTATTTT
clone size: NA; D gene: NA; V gene: TRBV5-1; J gene: TRBJ1-3; CDR3 protein: CASSLAPWGNTIYF; CDR3 DNA: TGCGCCAGCAGCTTGGCCCCGTGGGGAAACACCATATATTTT
clone size: NA; D gene: NA; V gene: TRBV20-1; J gene: TRBJ2-7; CDR3 protein: CSASHGASDLGWQYF; CDR3 DNA: TGCAGTGCTTCGCATGGGGCTAGCGACCTCGGATGGCAGTACTTC
clone size: NA; D gene: TRBD1; V gene: TRBV12-3/TRBV12-4; J gene: TRBJ1-1; CDR3 protein: CAISSPLQGAWNTEAFF; CDR3 DNA: TGTGCCATCAGTTCCCCCCTCCAGGGGGCGTGGAACACTGAAGCTTTCTTT